Each of the 26 T cell receptor beta chains below was sequenced from the same sample in a study of T cell responses to AZD1222 COVID-19 vaccine. Data came from immunoSEQ multiplex PCR; TCRdb stores just in-frame clones and leaves some out. The sample carries about 53,000 clones, 70% to 85% recorded once. Specimen: peripheral blood, collected on day 0 of AZD1222 vaccination. The receptors originated from an adult in good health.

The chain is built from TRBV6-1 and TRBJ1-1; 9 nucleotides agree with TRBD1. The CDR3 has 16 amino acids. With 3 bases clipped from V and 0 bases from J, the junction kept 5 bases outside the gene matches. CDR1 is MNHNS, CDR2 SASEGT, per germline. The CDR3 reads CASSDKGQGLNTEAFF. CDR3 nucleotide sequence: TGTGCCAGCAGTGATAAGGGACAGGGCTTGAACACTGAAGCTTTCTTT.

V is TRBV30 and J is TRBJ2-3, with D possibly being TRBD2 (7 bases). Per the germline V gene, CDR1 is GTSNPN and CDR2 is SVGIG (reference sequence). This CDR3 contains 13 residues. V was shortened by 5 bases and J by 2 bases, with 11 bases between the two germline ends. The CDR3: CAWGGAFTDTQYF. The DNA of the CDR3 is TGTGCCTGGGGGGGGGCGTTCACAGATACGCAGTATTTT.

This chain connects TRBV5-6 to TRBJ2-5, with D unclear. Germline CDR1 reads SGHDT; CDR2 reads YYEEEE. The CDR3 is 14 amino acids. V lost 3 bases and J 1 base, leaving 10 bases between the germline ends. The CDR3 nucleotides are TGTGCCAGCAGCTCTGGACGGTTCCAAGAGACCCAGTACTTC. It yields the protein CASSSGRFQETQYF.

The gene calls are TRBV18 and TRBJ2-1, with 10 nucleotides matching TRBD1. J lost 9 bases, V lost 4 bases, and 0 bases had no gene match. In germline, CDR1 is KGHSH, CDR2 LQKENI. The CDR3 runs 12 residues. The CDR3 is CASSRDRGEQFF. DNA for the CDR3: TGTGCCAGCTCACGGGACAGGGGTGAGCAGTTCTTC. The variable domain in full, with the rest retrieved from reference TRBV18 and TRBJ2-1, is NAGVMQNPRHLVRRRGQEARLRCSPMKGHSHVYWYRQLPEEGLKFMVYLQKENIIDESGMPKERFSAEFPKEGPSILRIQQVVRGDSAAYFCASSRDRGEQFFGPGTRLTVL.

The rearrangement joins TRBV11-2 to TRBJ2-3; D unclear. CDR1 is SGHAT, CDR2 FQNNGV, per germline. There are 15 residues in the CDR3. Trimming left V 5 bases short and J 6 bases short, with 18 bases between. The CDR3 DNA is TGTGCCAGCAGCCATTCCCCCCCGGGTCCCGATACGCAGTATTTT. Its translation is CASSHSPPGPDTQYF.

V is TRBV29-1 and J is TRBJ2-5; D could derive from TRBD1 or TRBD2 (5 bases each). Trimming cost V 2 bases and J 7 bases, with 14 bases left between them. This CDR3 spans 13 amino acids. CDR1 SQVTM and CDR2 ANQGSEA come from the germline V gene. Here the CDR3 reads CSVEMGTKGTQYF. The CDR3 DNA reads TGCAGCGTTGAAATGGGGACGAAGGGGACCCAGTACTTC.

The rearrangement uses TRBV15 and TRBJ1-5; TRBD1 aligns across 10 bases. CDR3 length: 15 residues. V trimming: 5 bases; J trimming: 4 bases; junction bases outside the gene matches: 5. Germline CDR1 LNHNV, CDR2 YYDKDF (reference sequence). CDR3 sequence: CATSRVDRGNQPQHF. The DNA of the CDR3 is TGTGCCACCAGCCGAGTGGACAGGGGGAATCAGCCCCAGCATTTT.

This rearrangement joins TRBV9 to TRBJ2-3; 12 bases are a match to TRBD2. The V gene end was trimmed by 0 bases and the J gene end by 2 bases; junction bases not matched to a gene: 7. CDR1 and CDR2 from the germline V gene are SGDLS and YYNGEE. There are 18 residues in the CDR3. The CDR3 DNA is TGTGCCAGCAGCGTAGGGACTAGCGGGATTACTAACACAGATACGCAGTATTTT. This translates into CASSVGTSGITNTDTQYF.

The DNA for the CDR3 is TGTGCCAGCAGGGCAGGGACAGGGTTGCCCGGGGAGCTGTTTTTT. This encodes CASRAGTGLPGELFF. The chain has TRBV27 and TRBJ2-2; TRBD1 aligns across 9 bases. V trimming: 6 bases; J trimming: 6 bases; junction bases outside the gene matches: 8. This CDR3 has 15 residues. Germline V CDR1 and CDR2: MNHEY, SMNVEV (reference sequence).

The chain uses TRBV5-1 and TRBJ2-7; no firm D call. V lost 3 bases and J 2 bases, leaving 6 bases between the germline ends. This CDR3 is built from 12 residues. Germline V CDR1 and CDR2: SGHRS, YFSETQ. The CDR3 nucleotides are TGCGCCAGCAGCTCGAAGACCTACGAGCAGTACTTC. Translated: CASSSKTYEQYF.

This rearrangement joins TRBV7-6 to TRBJ2-7; a weak D match, TRBD2 (5 bases). The V end was cut by 3 bases, the J end by 1 base, with 10 bases between. CDR1 SGHVS and CDR2 FNYEAQ come from the germline V gene. The CDR3 contains 14 residues. The CDR3 spells CASSLGAASYEQYF. CDR3 DNA: TGTGCCAGCAGCTTGGGAGCAGCATCCTACGAGCAGTACTTC. The variable domain in full, completed from reference TRBV7-6 and TRBJ2-7, reads GAGVSQSPRYKVTKRGQDVALRCDPISGHVSLYWYRQALGQGPEFLTYFNYEAQQDKSGLPNDRFSAERPEGSISTLTIQRTEQRDSAMYRCASSLGAASYEQYFGPGTRLTVT.

This chain uses TRBV19 with TRBJ1-5; the D gene is possibly TRBD1 (5 bases). Germline assignment: CDR1 LNHDA and CDR2 SQIVND (reference sequence). The V gene lost 10 bases and the J gene lost 3 bases, with 10 bases spanning the gap. This CDR3 comprises 12 residues. The CDR3 sequence: CATNRYNQPQHF. The DNA for the CDR3 is TGTGCCACAAACAGGTACAATCAGCCCCAGCATTTT.

CDR3 bases: TGTGCCAGCAGCCATCCACAGGGGGCGGGAGAAAAACTGTTTTTT. Encoded protein: CASSHPQGAGEKLFF. The genes are TRBV4-2 and TRBJ1-4, with 9 nucleotides matching TRBD1. The ends lost 3 bases at V and 8 bases at J; junction bases unmatched: 7. The CDR3 extends over 15 amino acids. Germline V gene lookup returns CDR1 LGHNA and CDR2 YNFKEQ.

V and J are TRBV7-2 and TRBJ2-2; 7 nucleotides match TRBD2. V gave up 5 bases and J gave up 5 bases; unmatched junction bases: 5. Germline assignment: CDR1 SGHTA and CDR2 FQGNSA. This CDR3 is built from 14 residues. CDR3 nucleotides: TGTGCCAGCAGCGTCGCCGGGAGGACCGGGGAGCTGTTTTTT. The encoded protein is CASSVAGRTGELFF.

This clone was seen only once. V and J are TRBV9 and TRBJ1-4; D is unclear. Germline CDR1 and CDR2: SGDLS and YYNGEE. V was pared by 0 bases and J by 4 bases, with 7 bases between. This CDR3 comprises 14 residues. CDR3 loop: CASSVGLINEKLFF. CDR3 sequence (DNA): TGTGCCAGCAGCGTAGGACTGATTAATGAAAAACTGTTTTTT.

J is TRBJ1-6 and V is TRBV7-9, with TRBD1 matching 8 bases. Germline CDR1 reads SEHNR; CDR2 reads FQNEAQ (reference sequence). With 5 bases clipped from V and 7 bases from J, the junction kept 10 bases outside the gene matches. CDR3 length equals 16 residues. The CDR3 sequence is CASSPGTGASNSPLHF. CDR3 sequence (DNA): TGTGCCAGCAGCCCGGGGACAGGAGCTTCCAATTCACCCCTCCACTTT.

The V gene is TRBV6-5, the J gene TRBJ2-2, with 8 bases fitting TRBD1. Trimming took 7 bases from V and 2 from J; bases not matched to a gene: 3. CDR3 length: 14 residues. Per the germline V gene, CDR1 is MNHEY and CDR2 is SVGAGI. CDR3 protein: CASNTGGNTGELFF. CDR3 DNA sequence: TGTGCCAGCAATACAGGGGGAAACACCGGGGAGCTGTTTTTT.

The chain employs TRBV20-1 and TRBJ1-1, with D hard to call. Germline V gene data show CDR1 as DFQATT and CDR2 as SNEGSKA (reference sequence). V lost 1 base and J lost 5, with 5 bases in between. The CDR3 runs 11 residues. This chain's CDR3 is CSARVGTEAFF. DNA of the CDR3: TGCAGTGCTAGAGTAGGGACTGAAGCTTTCTTT.

This clone has only a few counts. This chain joins TRBV5-1 and TRBJ2-1; D is undetermined. The germline V gene encodes CDR1 SGHRS and CDR2 YFSETQ. The CDR3 length is 17 residues. V was trimmed by 1 base and J by 0 bases, leaving 14 bases between them. CDR3 sequence: CASSLTGLPSSYNEQFF. The DNA of the CDR3 is TGCGCCAGCAGCTTGACTGGCCTACCGAGCTCCTACAATGAGCAGTTCTTC.

The rearrangement links TRBV28 to TRBJ2-5, with D hard to call. Trimming took 2 bases from V and 5 from J, leaving 3 bases between them. The CDR3 contains 11 residues. In germline, CDR1 is MDHEN, CDR2 SYDVKM. The CDR3 bases are TGTGCCAGCAGTTTAATTGAGACCCAGTACTTC. Translating gives CASSLIETQYF.

This clone is a singleton in its sample. The V and J genes are TRBV5-1 and TRBJ1-1, with D unclear. Germline CDR1 SGHRS, CDR2 YFSETQ. The CDR3 length is 13 residues. Trimming took 1 base from V and 5 from J, leaving 9 bases between them. CDR3 DNA sequence: TGCGCCAGCAGCTTGATAAAGGGAACTGAAGCTTTCTTT. Residues: CASSLIKGTEAFF.

V usage is TRBV24-1 and J usage is TRBJ2-6; D is tentatively TRBD1 or TRBD2 (6 bases each). Trimming removed 2 bases at V and 0 bases at J, with 19 bases between. This CDR3 has 20 amino acids. In germline, CDR1 is KGHDR, CDR2 SFDVKD. This CDR3 is CATSDSAGHHFRSGANVLTF. CDR3 sequence (DNA): TGTGCCACCAGTGATTCCGCGGGACACCACTTCCGCTCTGGGGCCAACGTCCTGACTTTC.

The J gene is TRBJ1-1, the V gene TRBV19; D is undetermined. This CDR3 has 12 residues. Germline loops: CDR1 LNHDA, CDR2 SQIVND (reference sequence). The V and J ends lost 7 bases and 1 base respectively, with 7 bases between them. CDR3 protein: CASKVRNTEAFF. Here the CDR3 DNA reads TGTGCCAGTAAGGTCAGGAACACTGAAGCTTTCTTT. Supplemented by reference TRBV19 and TRBJ1-1, the full variable domain reads DGGITQSPKYLFRKEGQNVTLSCEQNLNHDAMYWYRQDPGQGLRLIYYSQIVNDFQKGDIAEGYSVSREKKESFPLTVTSAQKNPTAFYLCASKVRNTEAFFGQGTRLTVV.

V gene TRBV5-1 combines with J gene TRBJ2-3; TRBD2 matches at 9 bases. CDR1 is SGHRS, CDR2 YFSETQ, per germline. The CDR3 sequence is 19 residues long. The J segment lost 2 bases and the V segment lost 4 bases, leaving 17 bases of the junction unmatched. Here the CDR3 reads CASSVRSASGNVPTDTQYF. The CDR3 DNA reads TGCGCCAGCAGCGTACGCTCGGCTAGCGGGAATGTCCCCACAGATACGCAGTATTTT. The full variable domain, with the rest looked up from reference TRBV5-1 and TRBJ2-3, is KAGVTQTPRYLIKTRGQQVTLSCSPISGHRSVSWYQQTPGQGLQFLFEYFSETQRNKGNFPGRFSGRQFSNSRSEMNVSTLELGDSALYLCASSVRSASGNVPTDTQYFGPGTRLTVL.

The chain employs TRBV19 and TRBJ1-1, with TRBD1 matching 10 bases. The length of the CDR3 is 14 residues. V trimming: 5 bases; J trimming: 8 bases; junction bases outside the gene matches: 8. Germline V gene sequence: CDR1 LNHDA, CDR2 SQIVND (reference sequence). CDR3: CASSSRTGGNEAFF. DNA of the CDR3: TGTGCCAGTAGTTCAAGGACAGGGGGTAACGAAGCTTTCTTT. The full variable domain, completed using reference TRBV19 and TRBJ1-1, is DGGITQSPKYLFRKEGQNVTLSCEQNLNHDAMYWYRQDPGQGLRLIYYSQIVNDFQKGDIAEGYSVSREKKESFPLTVTSAQKNPTAFYLCASSSRTGGNEAFFGQGTRLTVV.

The chain is built from TRBV6-5 and TRBJ1-1; TRBD1 agrees at 10 bases. After removal of 5 bases from V and 2 bases from J, the junction contained 5 bases not matched to a gene. The CDR3 loop spans 15 amino acids. Germline CDR1 reads MNHEY; CDR2 reads SVGAGI. CDR3 nucleotide sequence: TGTGCCAGCAGTAGCGGGGACAGGGGAAACACTGAAGCTTTCTTT. Residues: CASSSGDRGNTEAFF.